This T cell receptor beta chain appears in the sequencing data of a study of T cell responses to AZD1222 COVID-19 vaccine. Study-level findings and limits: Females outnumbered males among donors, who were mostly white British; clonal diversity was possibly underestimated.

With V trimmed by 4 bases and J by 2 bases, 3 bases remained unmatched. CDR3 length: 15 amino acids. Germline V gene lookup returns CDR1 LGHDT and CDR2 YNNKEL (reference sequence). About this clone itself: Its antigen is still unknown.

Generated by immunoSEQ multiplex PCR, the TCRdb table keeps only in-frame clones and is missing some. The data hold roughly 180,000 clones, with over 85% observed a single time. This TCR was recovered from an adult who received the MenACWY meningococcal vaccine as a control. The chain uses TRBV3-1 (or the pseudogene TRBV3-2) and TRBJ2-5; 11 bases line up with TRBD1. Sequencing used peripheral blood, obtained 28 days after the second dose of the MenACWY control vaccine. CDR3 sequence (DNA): TGTGCCAGCAGCCTCCGGGACAGGGGGCAAGAGACCCAGTACTTC. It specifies CASSLRDRGQETQYF.